The source of this TCR beta chain is a study of T cell repertoires in cytomegalovirus infection. Findings and limits, study-wide: Clonotypes of TCR beta that were HLA-C-restricted and CMV-specific dominated the ex vivo response.

This clonotype was seen at least ten times. Its cognate antigen is unknown. CDR1 and CDR2 from the germline V gene are SGHVS and FNYEAQ. V dropped 5 bases and J dropped 5; count of bases not matched to a gene: 4. The CDR3 has 14 amino acids. Using its own MiXCR run on the reads, TCRdb lists one record per CDR3 protein. In the table there are roughly 860,000 distinct CDR3 sequences, approximately 29% of which are singletons. The origin of this receptor is a human donor in good health (CMV status not recorded). Some clones in this sample may be carry-over from other donors' samples. The sequencing here drew on cultured CD8+ T cells from PBMCs, taken from culture after CMV antigen stimulation. V and J are TRBV7-6 and TRBJ1-4; 8 nucleotides match TRBD1. CDR3 loop: CASSGGTGNEKLFF. As DNA, the CDR3 is TGTGCCAGCAGCGGGGGGACAGGCAATGAAAAACTGTTTTTT.